The entry below describes one T cell receptor (beta chain). This same CDR3 is encoded by further DNA sequences in the sample. The sample originates from a study of blood T cell repertoires in COVID-19. Profiled with immunoSEQ multiplex PCR; TCRdb holds only in-frame clones, not every one. The sample has about 320,000 clones, 86% seen once; the top ten hold more than 9%. Germline assignment: CDR1 LNHDA and CDR2 SQIVND (reference sequence). CDR3 length: 15 residues. The V segment lost 3 bases and the J segment 2 bases; nucleotides outside the gene matches: 3. Sequencing was performed on PBMCs or T cells enriched from blood (not recorded which). This sequence joins TRBV19 and TRBJ1-5; TRBD1 matches 8 bases. The source is a woman in her late teens or twenties who had recovered from COVID-19. CDR3 residues: CASSIGQGGNQPQHF. The CDR3 region has the DNA TGTGCCAGTAGTATCGGACAGGGTGGCAATCAGCCCCAGCATTTT.